This passage covers 20 T cell receptor beta chains from one sample sequenced in a study of T cell changes during pregnancy in multiple sclerosis. The assay was immunoSEQ multiplex PCR, and TCRdb's table has in-frame clones only and misses some. The data hold tens of thousands of clones, with around 94% observed a single time. Sequencing used peripheral blood, obtained in the second trimester of pregnancy. These receptors were taken from a female donor in good health, enrolled as a control in a pregnancy study.

The chain carries TRBV4-1 and TRBJ2-1; 14 positions match TRBD2. The germline CDR1 and CDR2 sequences are MGHRA and YSYEKL. The V segment lost 3 bases and the J segment 9 bases; nucleotides outside the gene matches: 7. The CDR3 is 16 amino acids. The CDR3 DNA is TGCGCCAGCAGCCATGAGACTAGCGGGGGGGCGGGTGAGCAGTTCTTC. It specifies CASSHETSGGAGEQFF.

The V gene is TRBV4-2, the J gene TRBJ1-3; D uncertain. V lost 3 bases and J 0 bases, leaving 15 bases between the germline ends. Germline V gene sequence: CDR1 LGHNA, CDR2 YNFKEQ. The length of the CDR3 is 17 residues. The CDR3 region is CASSQIRGDFSGNTIYF. The CDR3 DNA reads as TGTGCCAGCAGCCAGATTCGCGGGGATTTCTCTGGAAACACCATATATTTT.

J is TRBJ2-7 and V is TRBV6-5; D perhaps matches TRBD1 (5 bases). The CDR3 loop spans 13 amino acids. V was clipped by 10 bases and J by 0 bases, with 13 bases between them. The V gene's germline CDR1 is MNHEY and CDR2 SVGAGI. As DNA, the CDR3 is TGTGCCACCACTGACGGACACTCCTACGAGCAGTACTTC. As protein: CATTDGHSYEQYF.

CDR3 DNA: TGTGCCAGCAGCTTGGGGCGTCTCACAGATACGCAGTATTTT. It yields the protein CASSLGRLTDTQYF. The V gene is TRBV7-8, the J gene TRBJ2-3; D perhaps matches TRBD1 (5 bases). Germline assignment: CDR1 SGHVS and CDR2 FQNEAQ. The CDR3 has 14 amino acids. Trimming stripped 3 bases from V and 2 bases from J, with 9 bases between.

This rearrangement joins TRBV4-3 to TRBJ2-7; the D gene is possibly TRBD2 (5 bases). This CDR3 has 13 residues. V was pared by 0 bases and J by 4 bases, with 7 bases between. Looked up from germline, CDR1 is LGHNA and CDR2 is YSLEER. The CDR3, as DNA: TGCGCCAGCAGCCAAGAGAGGGCTTACGAGCAGTACTTC. As protein: CASSQERAYEQYF.

This chain connects TRBV27 to TRBJ1-5, with unresolved D. Looked up from germline, CDR1 is MNHEY and CDR2 is SMNVEV (reference sequence). The CDR3 spans 12 residues. V gave up 3 bases and J gave up 4 bases, with 4 bases separating them. The CDR3 reads CASSFPNQPQHF. The CDR3 region has the DNA TGTGCCAGCAGTTTTCCAAATCAGCCCCAGCATTTT.

The V and J genes are TRBV6-1 and TRBJ1-4, with D maybe TRBD1 (5 bases). This CDR3 contains 16 residues. CDR1 and CDR2 (germline): MNHNS, SASEGT. Trimming left V 3 bases short and J 4 bases short, with 15 bases between. The CDR3 is CASSDIDSRFNEKLFF. CDR3 bases: TGTGCCAGCAGTGACATAGACAGCCGATTTAATGAAAAACTGTTTTTT.

This clone has only one observation. The gene calls are TRBV21-1 and TRBJ1-2; TRBD1 reflects the table's D call only, with no check against the DNA. TRBV21-1 is a pseudogene. The CDR3 totals 12 residues. CDR3 amino acids: CASCRQDYGYTF. Here the CDR3 DNA reads TGTGCCAGCTGCCGACAAGACTATGGCTACACCTTC.

The rearrangement links TRBV7-3 to TRBJ1-1; 8 bases line up with TRBD1. This CDR3 spans 13 amino acids. CDR1 is SGHTA and CDR2 is FQGTGA in the germline V gene. Trimming at V came to 5 bases and at J to 4 bases, leaving 3 bases not matched to a gene. DNA for the CDR3: TGTGCCAGCAGCAATGACAGGGGCACTGAAGCTTTCTTT. This codes for CASSNDRGTEAFF.

This clone has only a few counts. This sequence joins TRBV6-1 and TRBJ1-6; no clear D gene. Trimming pared 7 bases from V and 0 bases from J, leaving 7 bases between. The germline V gene encodes CDR1 MNHNS and CDR2 SASEGT. The CDR3 has 14 residues. The chain's CDR3 is CASIPSSYNSPLHF. The CDR3 nucleotides read TGTGCCAGCATCCCTAGCTCCTATAATTCACCCCTCCACTTT.

The DNA of the CDR3 is TGTGCCAGCAGTGAAATTTCAGGAGGGGGCTACACCTTC. Protein sequence: CASSEISGGGYTF. The rearrangement joins TRBV2 to TRBJ1-2; D remains unclear. V shed 2 bases and J shed 8 bases, with 12 bases lying between them. The CDR3 contains 13 residues. CDR1 is SNHLY, CDR2 FYNNEI, per germline.

V is TRBV30 and J is TRBJ1-6; D is possibly TRBD1 (6 bases). The CDR3 spans 13 residues. The germline V gene has CDR1 GTSNPN and CDR2 SVGIG (reference sequence). Trimming removed 1 base at V and 7 bases at J, with 8 bases between. The CDR3 loop reads CAWSDTGNSPLHF. For the CDR3, the DNA is TGTGCCTGGAGTGATACAGGGAATTCACCCCTCCACTTT.

This clone was detected only once. CDR3 residues: CASEDTDSYEQYF. The CDR3, as DNA: TGTGCCAGCGAGGACACGGACTCCTACGAGCAGTACTTC. The J gene is TRBJ2-7, the V gene TRBV2; a weak D match, TRBD1 (5 bases). V gave up 8 bases and J gave up 0 bases, with 11 bases separating them. The CDR3 has 13 amino acids. The germline V gene has CDR1 SNHLY and CDR2 FYNNEI. The variable domain in full, completed from reference TRBV2 and TRBJ2-7, reads EPEVTQTPSHQVTQMGQEVILRCVPISNHLYFYWYRQILGQKVEFLVSFYNNEISEKSEIFDDQFSVERPDGSNFTLKIRSTKLEDSAMYFCASEDTDSYEQYFGPGTRLTVT.

The chain uses TRBV19 and TRBJ2-7; D is perhaps TRBD2 (6 bases). The CDR3 runs to 15 residues. Germline assignment: CDR1 LNHDA and CDR2 SQIVND (reference sequence). The V and J ends lost 3 bases and 3 bases respectively, with 15 bases between them. CDR3 nucleotides: TGTGCCAGTAGTATCGAGGGTCGGGGAGGCTACGAGCAGTACTTC. Encoded protein: CASSIEGRGGYEQYF.

This clone was recorded once. A junction boundary mismatches the germline segment, possibly from a read error. The chain couples TRBV7-7 to TRBJ2-7; perhaps TRBD1 as D (5 bases). The germline CDR1 and CDR2 sequences are SSHAT and FNYEAQ (reference sequence). The CDR3 extends over 13 amino acids. CDR3 region: CASRYAGFDEQYF. The CDR3 DNA reads TGTGCTAGCAGGTATGCAGGGTTCGACGAGCAGTACTTC.

This rearrangement joins TRBV11-2 to TRBJ2-1; no clear D gene. Germline CDR1 and CDR2: SGHAT and FQNNGV. V lost 5 bases to trimming and J lost 5 bases, with 10 bases between them. The CDR3 spans 13 residues. The CDR3 sequence: CASSPTPDNEQFF. In DNA form, the CDR3 reads TGTGCCAGCAGCCCGACTCCCGACAATGAGCAGTTCTTC.

This chain links TRBV19 with TRBJ1-5, with D possibly TRBD1 on 6 matching bases. From germline, CDR1 is LNHDA and CDR2 SQIVND (reference sequence). The CDR3 consists of 13 residues. V gave up 7 bases and J gave up 7 bases, with 14 bases separating them. The CDR3 DNA is TGTGCCAGTACCCTGGGGGGGGCACAGCCCCAGCATTTT. Protein sequence: CASTLGGAQPQHF.

The rearrangement links TRBV27 to TRBJ2-1; TRBD2 might be the D (5 bases). The germline V and J ends were trimmed by 1 base and 4 bases, with 11 bases remaining between them. The CDR3 has 15 amino acids. CDR1 and CDR2 from the germline V gene are MNHEY and SMNVEV (reference sequence). The CDR3 DNA follows: TGTGCCAGCAGTTTATACACGGGAACTTACAATGAGCAGTTCTTC. Its protein is CASSLYTGTYNEQFF.

The V call is TRBV29-1, the J call TRBJ1-2, with TRBD1 identical over 9 bases. V shed 6 bases, J shed 4 bases, and the junction held 3 bases outside the gene matches. CDR3 length equals 12 residues. Germline V lookup: CDR1 SQVTM, CDR2 ANQGSEA. The CDR3 region is CSVEGQGYGYTF. The DNA for the CDR3 is TGCAGCGTCGAGGGACAGGGCTATGGCTACACCTTC.

In its sample, this clone was seen once. One end of the junction does not line up with germline, which may come from a read error. The rearrangement joins TRBV4-3 to TRBJ2-7; TRBD1 aligns across 9 bases. Germline V gene lookup returns CDR1 LGHNA and CDR2 YSLEER. CDR3 length: 16 residues. The CDR3 coding sequence is TGCGCCAGCACCCAAGCCTGGGGACAGGGATTCTACGAGCAGTACTTC. Translated, it gives CASTQAWGQGFYEQYF.